Each of the 24 T cell receptor beta chains below was sequenced from the same sample in a study of ipilimumab plus nivolumab after autologous stem cell transplantation (dated by TCRdb to the early 2020s). Library preparation used the immunoSEQ multiplex PCR assay. TCRdb limited this immuneACCESS table to in-frame rearrangements with V and J called. A share of clones is missing; checked studies link under half to unresolved V genes, and the rest is unexplained. The sample table records 77,000 or so clones; 83% of these occur just once. The ten largest clones take up roughly 2% of the sample. Sequencing was performed on PBMCs, taken in a trial of ipilimumab plus nivolumab as post-transplant consolidation. The receptor set was obtained from a male donor with diffuse large B-cell lymphoma.

V and J are TRBV9 and TRBJ2-5, with 7 positions matching TRBD1. Trimming cost V 4 bases and J 3 bases; bases outside gene matches: 3. This CDR3 is 13 amino acids long. Germline CDR1 and CDR2: SGDLS and YYNGEE. The CDR3: CASSPGTEETQYF. The CDR3 DNA is TGTGCCAGCAGCCCAGGGACAGAAGAGACCCAGTACTTC.

V is TRBV6-5 and J is TRBJ1-1; D remains ambiguous. Per the germline V gene, CDR1 is MNHEY and CDR2 is SVGAGI. The CDR3 runs 13 residues. Between the trimmed V and J ends, which lost 6 bases and 2 bases, there was a span of 10 bases. CDR3 nucleotides: TGTGCCAGCAGCAAAGGGAGAAACACTGAAGCTTTCTTT. The encoded protein is CASSKGRNTEAFF.

For the CDR3, the DNA is TGTGCCAGCAGTGAGGGCCCGAGGCGTCAGCCCCAGCATTTT. Translated: CASSEGPRRQPQHF. The rearrangement joins TRBV6-5 to TRBJ1-5; no firm D call. Germline CDR1 is MNHEY and CDR2 is SVGAGI. V was pared by 5 bases and J by 6 bases, with 14 bases between. The length of the CDR3 is 14 residues.

The chain recombines TRBV12-5 with TRBJ2-3; TRBD1 or TRBD2 may be the D gene (6 bases each). The V gene lost 3 bases and the J gene lost 3 bases, with 13 bases spanning the gap. The germline CDR1 and CDR2 sequences are LGHNT and FRNRAP. The CDR3 contains 15 residues. This CDR3 is CASGLTGAGTDTQYF. The CDR3 nucleotides read TGTGCTAGTGGTTTAACGGGGGCGGGAACAGATACGCAGTATTTT.

The rearrangement uses TRBV7-9 and TRBJ1-6; possible D gene TRBD1, 5 bases. The V end lost 5 bases, the J end lost 5 bases, and 13 bases lay between the germline ends. Per the germline V gene, CDR1 is SEHNR and CDR2 is FQNEAQ (reference sequence). The CDR3 consists of 15 residues. CDR3 residues: CASSRDSRNNSPLHF. For the CDR3, the DNA is TGTGCCAGCAGCCGTGACAGTCGGAATAATTCACCCCTCCACTTT.

The V and J genes are TRBV28 and TRBJ1-2; possibly TRBD1 for D (5 bases). CDR1 is MDHEN and CDR2 is SYDVKM in the germline V gene. This CDR3 spans 15 amino acids. V was trimmed by 3 bases and J by 6 bases, leaving 17 bases between them. The DNA for the CDR3 is TGTGCCAGCAGTTTTAGGGCCGCCGGGGGAAATGGCTACACCTTC. It encodes CASSFRAAGGNGYTF.

J is TRBJ1-5 and V is TRBV19; TRBD1 agrees at 9 bases. After removal of 1 base from V and 11 bases from J, the junction contained 3 bases not matched to a gene. CDR1 is LNHDA, CDR2 SQIVND, per germline (reference sequence). This CDR3 contains 13 residues. Here the CDR3 DNA reads TGTGCCAGTAGTATAGCGAGGACAGGGGCCCAGCATTTT. This sequence encodes CASSIARTGAQHF.

The J gene is TRBJ2-4, the V gene TRBV4-2; tentatively, D is TRBD2 (6 bases). Germline lookup yields CDR1 LGHNA and CDR2 YNFKEQ. This CDR3 spans 20 amino acids. Between the trimmed V and J ends, which lost 2 bases and 1 base, there was a span of 24 bases. CDR3 loop: CASSQTPGVAGLMAKNIQYF. The CDR3 coding sequence is TGTGCCAGCAGCCAAACCCCGGGGGTTGCGGGTTTAATGGCCAAAAACATTCAGTACTTC.

This chain connects TRBV2 to TRBJ2-7; D call uncertain. Trimming removed 5 bases from V and 0 bases from J, with 2 bases in between. The CDR3 has 11 residues. Germline loops: CDR1 SNHLY, CDR2 FYNNEI. The CDR3 protein is CASSPSYEQYF. CDR3 bases: TGTGCCAGCAGTCCCTCCTACGAGCAGTACTTC.

The rearrangement uses TRBV25-1 and TRBJ2-3; D remains unclear. Trimming removed 4 bases at V and 2 bases at J, with 10 bases between. The CDR3 consists of 14 residues. CDR1 MGHDK and CDR2 SYGVNS come from the germline V gene. For the CDR3, the DNA is TGTGCCAGCAGTGCCGGCCTCTTCACAGATACGCAGTATTTT. It is translated as CASSAGLFTDTQYF.

The CDR3 region has the DNA TGTGCCAGCAGCTTGGCTGAAGCCCAAGAGACCCAGTACTTC. Protein sequence: CASSLAEAQETQYF. This rearrangement joins TRBV5-4 to TRBJ2-5; D gene ambiguous. The CDR3 totals 14 residues. Germline CDR1 reads SGHNT; CDR2 reads YYREEE (reference sequence). V lost 0 bases and J 1 base, leaving 7 bases between the germline ends.

This clone was counted between two and nine times. The chain has TRBV13 and TRBJ2-5; 8 bases agree with TRBD1. V shed 0 bases and J 4 bases; nucleotides not matched to a gene: 7. From germline, CDR1 is PRHDT and CDR2 FYEKMQ (reference sequence). The CDR3 consists of 16 residues. The CDR3 DNA follows: TGTGCCAGCAGCTTAGGTGGCAGGGGGCAGAGAGAGACCCAGTACTTC. It codes for CASSLGGRGQRETQYF. Looking up the rest from reference TRBV13 and TRBJ2-5 gives the full variable domain: AAGVIQSPRHLIKEKRETATLKCYPIPRHDTVYWYQQGPGQDPQFLISFYEKMQSDKGSIPDRFSAQQFSDYHSELNMSSLELGDSALYFCASSLGGRGQRETQYFGPGTRLLVL.

This chain connects TRBV19 to TRBJ2-2; TRBD2 matches 12 bases. J was trimmed by 5 bases and V by 4 bases; bases with no gene match: 5. The CDR3 has 16 residues. Germline CDR1 reads LNHDA; CDR2 reads SQIVND (reference sequence). CDR3 bases: TGTGCCAGTAGTAAACGGACTAGCGGGGCTACCGGGGAGCTGTTTTTT. Its protein is CASSKRTSGATGELFF.

The CDR3 loop is CASSIVGRTAEAFF. The CDR3 DNA reads as TGTGCCAGTAGTATAGTAGGCAGGACCGCTGAAGCTTTCTTT. V and J are TRBV19 and TRBJ1-1; D gene uncertain. There are 14 residues in the CDR3. Germline V gene data show CDR1 as LNHDA and CDR2 as SQIVND (reference sequence). Trimming shortened V by 1 base and J by 6 bases, and 12 bases separated the two germline ends. The whole variable domain, remainder taken from reference TRBV19 and TRBJ1-1, is DGGITQSPKYLFRKEGQNVTLSCEQNLNHDAMYWYRQDPGQGLRLIYYSQIVNDFQKGDIAEGYSVSREKKESFPLTVTSAQKNPTAFYLCASSIVGRTAEAFFGQGTRLTVV.

This chain links TRBV7-3 with TRBJ2-3; 7 bases are shared with TRBD2. Germline V CDR1 and CDR2: SGHTA, FQGTGA. The V segment lost 5 bases and the J segment 6 bases; nucleotides outside the gene matches: 5. CDR3 size: 13 residues. CDR3 amino acids: CASSPAGVDTQYF. CDR3 DNA sequence: TGTGCCAGCAGCCCCGCGGGGGTGGATACGCAGTATTTT.

The rearrangement joins TRBV6-1 to TRBJ1-5; 9 nucleotides line up with TRBD1. The germline V gene has CDR1 MNHNS and CDR2 SASEGT. V dropped 2 bases and J dropped 0; count of bases not matched to a gene: 11. The CDR3 extends over 19 amino acids. CDR3 protein: CASSESGQGSSYSNQPQHF. As DNA, the CDR3 is TGTGCCAGCAGTGAATCCGGACAGGGGTCCTCCTATAGCAATCAGCCCCAGCATTTT.

This clone has at least ten counts. The rearrangement links TRBV9 to TRBJ1-1; D might be TRBD1 (6 bases). The CDR3 consists of 14 residues. The ends were cut back, 0 bases at V and 8 bases at J, with 14 bases in the middle. Germline CDR1 and CDR2: SGDLS and YYNGEE. In DNA, the CDR3 is TGTGCCAGCAGCGTAGTGGTAGGGACAACCGAAGCTTTCTTT. Translation: CASSVVVGTTEAFF.

The rearrangement joins TRBV27 to TRBJ2-7, with D perhaps TRBD1 or TRBD2 (6 bases each). The ends were cut back, 1 base at V and 5 bases at J, with 15 bases in the middle. The CDR3 spans 15 residues. Germline loops: CDR1 MNHEY, CDR2 SMNVEV (reference sequence). The CDR3 loop reads CASSLLGGGLDEQYF. The CDR3 DNA reads as TGTGCCAGCAGTTTATTGGGGGGCGGCTTGGACGAGCAGTACTTC.

Here the CDR3 DNA reads TGCGCCAGCAGCTTGGGGACAGGGGGCGGCCGAACTGAAGCTTTCTTT. It translates to CASSLGTGGGRTEAFF. This chain joins TRBV5-1 and TRBJ1-1, with 11 positions matching TRBD1. CDR3 length: 16 amino acids. Germline lookup yields CDR1 SGHRS and CDR2 YFSETQ. The J segment lost 5 bases and the V segment lost 0 bases, leaving 6 bases of the junction unmatched.

The J gene is TRBJ2-5, the V gene TRBV6-6; tentatively, D is TRBD1 or TRBD2 (5 bases each). The closer fit of TRBJ2-7 to the DNA end suggests the J call may be wrong. Germline lookup yields CDR1 MNHNY and CDR2 SVGAGI (reference sequence). The CDR3 extends over 13 amino acids. The chain's CDR3 is CASSYGGPYEQYF. The CDR3 region has the DNA TGTGCCAGCAGTTACGGGGGTCCCTACGAGCAGTACTTC.

CDR3 in amino acids: CASSESGAGKDTQYF. DNA of the CDR3: TGTGCCAGCAGTGAATCGGGAGCGGGTAAAGATACGCAGTATTTT. J is TRBJ2-3 and V is TRBV25-1; D may be TRBD2 (6 bases). With 1 base removed from V and 5 bases from J, the gap between germline ends came to 13 bases. The germline gives CDR1 MGHDK, CDR2 SYGVNS. This CDR3 region has 15 residues.

The rearrangement links TRBV19 to TRBJ2-1; 9 nucleotides align to TRBD2. V lost 8 bases, J lost 6 bases, and 14 bases stayed unmatched. Germline loops: CDR1 LNHDA, CDR2 SQIVND (reference sequence). The CDR3 sequence is 16 residues long. The chain's CDR3 is CASGAGGAGGANEQFF. Here the CDR3 DNA reads TGTGCCAGTGGCGCCGGCGGAGCGGGGGGTGCCAATGAGCAGTTCTTC.

This clone was counted once. The chain joins TRBV5-1 to TRBJ2-2; TRBD2 agrees at 11 bases. The germline CDR1 and CDR2 sequences are SGHRS and YFSETQ. V shed 4 bases, J shed 1 base, and the junction held 3 bases outside the gene matches. The length of the CDR3 is 16 residues. This CDR3 is CASSGTSGGNTGELFF. DNA of the CDR3: TGCGCCAGCAGCGGTACTAGCGGGGGGAACACCGGGGAGCTGTTTTTT.

The sample holds a few counts of this clone. The gene calls are TRBV6-6 and TRBJ2-2; possible D gene TRBD2, 5 bases. V was trimmed by 6 bases and J by 7 bases, leaving 9 bases between them. Per the germline V gene, CDR1 is MNHNY and CDR2 is SVGAGI (reference sequence). The CDR3 spans 12 residues. The CDR3 reads CASRPEGGELFF. CDR3 nucleotide sequence: TGTGCCAGCAGGCCCGAGGGCGGGGAGCTGTTTTTT.